The 19 T cell receptor beta chains listed next were all sequenced from one sample in a study of CXCR3-negative and CXCR3-positive naive CD8 T cells. UMI-labeled 5' RACE TRB cDNA libraries were prepared from the cells. TCRdb re-called the 5' RACE reads and catalogs CDR3 proteins one per entry, DNA excluded. The data show under 70,000 distinct CDR3 sequences, and the top ten clones hold more than 20%. Sequencing was done on a sample of memory CD8+ T cells from blood. Receptors originate from a human donor in good health. Some clones in this sample may be carry-over from other donors' samples.

The V and J genes are TRBV6-5 and TRBJ2-3; TCRdb's assignment of TRBD2 cannot be checked, as there is no DNA. There are 18 residues in the CDR3. Germline values: CDR1 MNHEY, CDR2 SVGAGI. CDR3 residues: CASSYSTTSGGITDTQYF.

V usage is TRBV27 and J usage is TRBJ1-2; TCRdb names TRBD1, which stays unverified in the absence of DNA. The CDR3 is 14 amino acids. Per the germline V gene, CDR1 is MNHEY and CDR2 is SMNVEV (reference sequence). CDR3 protein: CASSPFMGGYGYTF.

CDR3 in amino acids: CASRALHMDSYEQYF. The chain combines TRBV27 with TRBJ2-7; TCRdb's D gene call, TRBD2, goes unchecked for lack of DNA. Germline V CDR1 and CDR2: MNHEY, SMNVEV (reference sequence). The CDR3 loop spans 15 amino acids.

The chain links TRBV29-1 to TRBJ2-7. CDR3 length: 11 amino acids. CDR1 is SQVTM and CDR2 is ANQGSEA in the germline V gene. The CDR3 sequence: CSVVKMYEQYF.

The chain recombines TRBV29-1 with TRBJ2-1; the D call of TRBD1 rests on TCRdb alone, since no DNA is present to check it. CDR3 length: 16 amino acids. In germline, CDR1 is SQVTM, CDR2 ANQGSEA. The CDR3 loop is CSVEDPDRAAYNEQFF.

V is TRBV12-3 or TRBV12-4 and J is TRBJ2-1; TCRdb reports TRBD1, a call that lacks DNA to check it against. This CDR3 is 12 amino acids long. The CDR3 reads CASTSGGVEQFF.

V and J are TRBV27 and TRBJ2-7; the TCRdb call, TRBD1, lacks DNA for checking. Per germline, CDR1 MNHEY and CDR2 SMNVEV (reference sequence). This CDR3 spans 15 amino acids. The CDR3 loop is CASSSTGARSYEQYF.

The CDR3 spells CSVDLTGAGEQYF. The V gene is TRBV29-1, the J gene TRBJ2-7; TCRdb indicates TRBD2, and absent DNA this call remains unverified. The CDR3 covers 13 residues. Germline V CDR1 and CDR2: SQVTM, ANQGSEA.

This chain joins TRBV12-3 or TRBV12-4 and TRBJ1-4; TCRdb's D call of TRBD1 is untestable without DNA. CDR3 length: 15 residues. The CDR3 is CASKRGAATNEKLFF.

V and J are TRBV7-3 and TRBJ2-1. Looked up from germline, CDR1 is SGHTA and CDR2 is FQGTGA. The length of the CDR3 is 15 residues. The CDR3 loop reads CASSLIDGSYNEQFF.

The rearrangement joins TRBV7-9 to TRBJ2-5; TCRdb's assignment of TRBD1 cannot be checked, as there is no DNA. CDR3 length equals 15 residues. In germline, CDR1 is SEHNR, CDR2 FQNEAQ (reference sequence). CDR3 protein: CASSLGGGEQETQYF. The whole variable domain, remainder taken from reference TRBV7-9 and TRBJ2-5, is DTGVSQNPRHKITKRGQNVTFRCDPISEHNRLYWYRQTLGQGPEFLTYFQNEAQLEKSRLLSDRFSAERPKGSFSTLEIQRTEQGDSAMYLCASSLGGGEQETQYFGPGTRLLVL.

According to its frequency, this clonotype is large. The CDR3 loop reads CASSDSASGGAHEQFF. The genes are TRBV6-4 and TRBJ2-1; TCRdb selects TRBD2, and the lack of DNA leaves this call unchecked. Germline loops: CDR1 MRHNA, CDR2 SNTAGT. This CDR3 spans 16 amino acids.

The chain has TRBV14 and TRBJ2-1. Germline V gene data show CDR1 as SGHDN and CDR2 as FVKESK. The CDR3 covers 12 residues. The CDR3 loop is CASSWLYNEQFF.

This chain uses TRBV19 with TRBJ2-7. From germline, CDR1 is LNHDA and CDR2 SQIVND (reference sequence). The CDR3 is made up of 16 amino acids. This CDR3 is CASSISDLPHRYEQYF.

The V gene is TRBV4-3, the J gene TRBJ2-1; the TCRdb D gene call, TRBD2, has no DNA to confirm it. The CDR3 consists of 15 residues. Germline V gene lookup returns CDR1 LGHNA and CDR2 YSLEER. The CDR3 spells CASSQDGLRYNEQFF.

V is TRBV4-3 and J is TRBJ2-7; TCRdb's D gene call, TRBD1, goes unchecked for lack of DNA. Germline values: CDR1 LGHNA, CDR2 YSLEER. This CDR3 is 15 amino acids long. The CDR3 reads CASSQYPGPDYEQYF.

The chain joins TRBV20-1 to TRBJ2-5; the D gene TCRdb calls, TRBD1, cannot be checked with no DNA. This CDR3 has 14 amino acids. From germline, CDR1 is DFQATT and CDR2 SNEGSKA (reference sequence). The CDR3 spells CSAREGGGTETQYF.

The chain uses TRBV15 and TRBJ2-4; TCRdb calls TRBD2, which cannot be checked without DNA. CDR1 is LNHNV and CDR2 is YYDKDF in the germline V gene (reference sequence). The CDR3 has 15 amino acids. CDR3 sequence reads: CATSFSSGTKNIQYF. The entire variable domain, with the rest obtained from reference TRBV15 and TRBJ2-4, is as follows: DAMVIQNPRYQVTQFGKPVTLSCSQTLNHNVMYWYQQKSSQAPKLLFHYYDKDFNNEADTPDNFQSRRPNTSFCFLDIRSPGLGDTAMYLCATSFSSGTKNIQYFGAGTRLSVL.

The chain recombines TRBV28 with TRBJ1-4; TCRdb outputs TRBD1, but without DNA this stays unchecked. CDR1 and CDR2 from the germline V gene are MDHEN and SYDVKM. The CDR3 sequence is 15 residues long. The CDR3 loop reads CASSQGGGVNEKLFF.